Shown below are 23 T cell receptor beta chains from a single sample sequenced in a study of cytomegalovirus exposure and HLA in healthy donors. It was with 60 Vbeta and 13 Jbeta primers that the PCR ran. Sequencing used immunoSEQ multiplex PCR; TCRdb keeps in-frame clones, though not all of them. The table shows about 160,000 clones, with about 71% occurring only once. The sequencing input was PBMCs. Receptors were obtained from a woman in her twenties or thirties in good health and CMV-seronegative.

The chain carries TRBV19 and TRBJ2-7, with D tentatively TRBD1 (5 bases). The CDR3 extends over 14 amino acids. Germline lookup yields CDR1 LNHDA and CDR2 SQIVND (reference sequence). With 5 bases removed from V and 2 bases from J, the gap between germline ends came to 13 bases. CDR3 in amino acids: CASSPGNVPYEQYF. The CDR3 DNA is TGTGCCAGTAGTCCAGGGAACGTTCCCTACGAGCAGTACTTC.

This chain connects TRBV7-9 to TRBJ2-2; D is ambiguous. V lost 5 bases to trimming and J lost 0 bases, with 10 bases between them. Germline V gene data show CDR1 as SEHNR and CDR2 as FQNEAQ (reference sequence). CDR3 length equals 15 residues. CDR3 in DNA: TGTGCCAGCAGCGCTGCGGCGGCGAACACCGGGGAGCTGTTTTTT. Protein sequence: CASSAAAANTGELFF.

This clone occurred a few times. The CDR3 loop is CASSLVADNEQFF. CDR3 nucleotides: TGCGCCAGCAGCTTGGTGGCAGACAATGAGCAGTTCTTC. J is TRBJ2-1 and V is TRBV5-1, with D unresolved. The germline V gene encodes CDR1 SGHRS and CDR2 YFSETQ. The CDR3 extends over 13 amino acids. Trimming pared 0 bases from V and 5 bases from J, leaving 6 bases between.

The chain uses TRBV5-1 and TRBJ2-3, with TRBD1 matching 8 bases. Trimming at V came to 2 bases and at J to 5 bases, leaving 7 bases not matched to a gene. The germline V gene has CDR1 SGHRS and CDR2 YFSETQ. There are 15 residues in the CDR3. In DNA form, the CDR3 reads TGCGCCAGCAGCTTCGGGACAGGTAGTTTAGATACGCAGTATTTT. It translates to CASSFGTGSLDTQYF.

This chain joins TRBV28 and TRBJ1-5; no firm D call. Germline CDR1 and CDR2: MDHEN and SYDVKM. Trimming left V 0 bases short and J 2 bases short, with 5 bases between. The CDR3 is made up of 14 amino acids. CDR3 sequence (DNA): TGTGCCAGCAGTTTATGGGCGGGCAATCAGCCCCAGCATTTT. Translating gives CASSLWAGNQPQHF.

This sequence joins TRBV28 and TRBJ1-6, with a possible D match to TRBD1 (5 bases). This CDR3 has 14 amino acids. The germline V and J ends were trimmed by 2 bases and 8 bases, with 10 bases remaining between them. From germline, CDR1 is MDHEN and CDR2 SYDVKM. CDR3 residues: CASSLVGGDSPLHF. CDR3 nucleotides: TGTGCCAGCAGTTTAGTCGGGGGGGATTCACCCCTCCACTTT. The full variable domain, rest sourced from reference TRBV28 and TRBJ1-6, is DVKVTQSSRYLVKRTGEKVFLECVQDMDHENMFWYRQDPGLGLRLIYFSYDVKMKEKGDIPEGYSVSREKKERFSLILESASTNQTSMYLCASSLVGGDSPLHFGNGTRLTVT.

This chain uses TRBV7-2 with TRBJ2-5; TRBD2 aligns across 11 bases. Trimming at V came to 1 base and at J to 4 bases, leaving 5 bases not matched to a gene. Germline-derived CDR1 and CDR2 are SGHTA and FQGNSA. The CDR3 runs 16 residues. The CDR3 sequence: CASSLGLAGGGETQYF. The CDR3 DNA follows: TGTGCCAGCAGCTTAGGCCTAGCGGGGGGTGGAGAGACCCAGTACTTC.

The rearrangement uses TRBV4-1 and TRBJ1-6; D gene ambiguous. CDR1 is MGHRA and CDR2 is YSYEKL in the germline V gene. V was shortened by 8 bases and J by 14 bases, with 22 bases between the two germline ends. The CDR3 is 14 residues long. This CDR3 is CASLPGSGPHSLHF. For the CDR3, the DNA is TGCGCCAGCCTTCCAGGCTCAGGCCCTCATTCCCTCCACTTT.

CDR3 nucleotide sequence: TGTGCCAGCAGCCGGTTGAACACTGAAGCTTTCTTT. The encoded protein is CASSRLNTEAFF. The chain couples TRBV6-5 to TRBJ1-1; D is undetermined. Germline CDR1 and CDR2: MNHEY and SVGAGI. The CDR3 loop spans 12 amino acids. Trimming pared 6 bases from V and 0 bases from J, leaving 5 bases between.

The chain carries TRBV2 and TRBJ2-3; a possible D gene is TRBD2 (5 bases). Trimming shortened V by 3 bases and J by 4 bases, and 23 bases separated the two germline ends. The CDR3 totals 18 residues. Germline CDR1 SNHLY, CDR2 FYNNEI. CDR3: CASSDLGISGLGADTQYF. In DNA, the CDR3 is TGTGCCAGCAGTGATCTCGGGATTTCAGGTTTGGGTGCAGATACGCAGTATTTT.

The CDR3, as DNA: TGTGCCAGCAGTTGGGCAGGGGGGAGCTATGGCTACACCTTC. The encoded protein is CASSWAGGSYGYTF. The chain uses TRBV27 and TRBJ1-2, with 7 bases that match TRBD1. The V and J ends lost 4 bases and 4 bases, in that order; junction bases with no gene match: 6. The CDR3 is 14 amino acids. Germline values: CDR1 MNHEY, CDR2 SMNVEV (reference sequence).

This chain links TRBV5-1 with TRBJ1-1, with TRBD1 as a possible D gene (6 bases). Deletions cut 5 bases from V and 4 bases from J, with 15 bases between. Germline CDR1 is SGHRS and CDR2 is YFSETQ. This CDR3 has 14 residues. The CDR3 nucleotides are TGCGCCAGCAGACTAGGACAGCCCACCACTGAAGCTTTCTTT. Its translation: CASRLGQPTTEAFF. Based on the CDR3 plus reference TRBV5-1 and TRBJ1-1, the full variable domain is KAGVTQTPRYLIKTRGQQVTLSCSPISGHRSVSWYQQTPGQGLQFLFEYFSETQRNKGNFPGRFSGRQFSNSRSEMNVSTLELGDSALYLCASRLGQPTTEAFFGQGTRLTVV.

CDR3 amino acids: CASSEYGGEEQYF. Written as DNA, the CDR3 is TGTGCCAGCAGTGAATATGGGGGGGAAGAGCAGTACTTC. V is TRBV25-1 and J is TRBJ2-7, with 7 bases lining up with TRBD2. Per germline, CDR1 MGHDK and CDR2 SYGVNS. J lost 7 bases, V lost 0 bases, and 3 bases had no gene match. This CDR3 has 13 amino acids.

This chain uses TRBV4-1 with TRBJ2-1; D gene uncertain. Germline CDR1 is MGHRA and CDR2 is YSYEKL. The V gene lost 2 bases and the J gene lost 3 bases, with 8 bases spanning the gap. The CDR3 runs to 14 residues. CDR3 protein: CASSQLVSYNEQFF. CDR3 sequence (DNA): TGCGCCAGCAGCCAACTGGTTAGCTACAATGAGCAGTTCTTC.

The V gene is TRBV15, the J gene TRBJ1-5; no clear D. Between the trimmed V and J ends, which lost 1 base and 2 bases, there was a span of 9 bases. The CDR3 runs to 15 residues. Germline CDR1 LNHNV, CDR2 YYDKDF (reference sequence). CDR3 protein: CATSRGPMRNQPQHF. CDR3 bases: TGTGCCACCAGCAGAGGGCCGATGCGCAATCAGCCCCAGCATTTT.

The chain links TRBV28 to TRBJ2-6, with TRBD2 as a possible D gene (6 bases). The CDR3 is 15 residues long. Germline assignment: CDR1 MDHEN and CDR2 SYDVKM. The ends were cut back, 7 bases at V and 2 bases at J, with 12 bases in the middle. CDR3 in amino acids: CASIGGDTGANVLTF. The DNA for the CDR3 is TGTGCCAGCATCGGCGGGGATACTGGGGCCAACGTCCTGACTTTC.

This rearrangement joins TRBV15 to TRBJ2-7; TRBD1 agrees at 10 bases. Germline CDR1 is LNHNV and CDR2 is YYDKDF (reference sequence). J lost 0 bases, V lost 3 bases, and 2 bases had no gene match. This CDR3 spans 15 amino acids. CDR3 in DNA: TGTGCCACCAGCAGCCGGACAGGGGGCTCCTACGAGCAGTACTTC. Amino acids: CATSSRTGGSYEQYF.

This clone was picked up a small number of times. The gene calls are TRBV2 and TRBJ1-2; 7 bases are a match to TRBD1. V shed 8 bases and J 7 bases; nucleotides not matched to a gene: 10. This CDR3 comprises 13 residues. Germline V lookup: CDR1 SNHLY, CDR2 FYNNEI. This chain's CDR3 is CASQRQGLGGYTF. The CDR3, as DNA: TGTGCCAGCCAGAGACAGGGTTTGGGTGGCTACACCTTC.

This chain uses TRBV7-3 with TRBJ1-1; a weak D match, TRBD1 (5 bases). Trimming cost V 5 bases and J 0 bases, with 10 bases left between them. This CDR3 has 14 residues. Germline values: CDR1 SGHTA, CDR2 FQGTGA. Here the CDR3 reads CASSQTAMNTEAFF. The CDR3, as DNA: TGTGCCAGCAGCCAGACAGCTATGAACACTGAAGCTTTCTTT.

The rearrangement joins TRBV11-2 to TRBJ2-7; TRBD1 might be the D (6 bases). Germline V gene lookup returns CDR1 SGHAT and CDR2 FQNNGV. This CDR3 is built from 14 residues. Trimming left V 8 bases short and J 4 bases short, with 18 bases between. CDR3 bases: TGTGCCAGCGGGTCCCGAGGGGGTAAGTACGAGCAGTACTTC. Its protein is CASGSRGGKYEQYF.

This clone has just a few counts. J is TRBJ2-5 and V is TRBV5-4, with 8 bases lining up with TRBD1. The J call may be in error: the DNA end matches TRBJ2-7 better. The CDR3 has 14 amino acids. CDR1 is SGHNT, CDR2 YYREEE, per germline (reference sequence). As DNA, the CDR3 is TGTGCCAGCAGCAAGGACAGGGCATCCTACGAGCAGTACTTC. This codes for CASSKDRASYEQYF.

The V gene is TRBV5-1, the J gene TRBJ2-2; the D gene is possibly TRBD1 (5 bases). The CDR3 runs 15 residues. The germline V gene has CDR1 SGHRS and CDR2 YFSETQ. Trimming pared 1 base from V and 1 base from J, leaving 8 bases between. The CDR3 DNA reads as TGCGCCAGCAGCTTGTGGCAGGGGAACACCGGGGAGCTGTTTTTT. As protein: CASSLWQGNTGELFF. Full variable domain (remainder filled in from reference TRBV5-1 and TRBJ2-2): KAGVTQTPRYLIKTRGQQVTLSCSPISGHRSVSWYQQTPGQGLQFLFEYFSETQRNKGNFPGRFSGRQFSNSRSEMNVSTLELGDSALYLCASSLWQGNTGELFFGEGSRLTVL.

The V gene is TRBV5-4, the J gene TRBJ1-2, with 7 bases that match TRBD1. Unmatched junction bases numbered 7, after V lost 0 bases and J lost 8 bases. This CDR3 is built from 14 residues. Germline V gene lookup returns CDR1 SGHNT and CDR2 YYREEE (reference sequence). The chain's CDR3 is CASSLGQGELGYTF. The CDR3 bases are TGTGCCAGCAGCTTGGGACAGGGCGAATTAGGCTACACCTTC. Supplemented by reference TRBV5-4 and TRBJ1-2, the full variable domain reads ETGVTQSPTHLIKTRGQQVTLRCSSQSGHNTVSWYQQALGQGPQFIFQYYREEENGRGNFPPRFSGLQFPNYSSELNVNALELDDSALYLCASSLGQGELGYTFGSGTRLTVV.